A selection of T cell receptor beta chains follows, all from one sample in a study of T cells after yellow fever vaccination. TCRdb ran MiXCR on the 5' RACE reads and lists one entry per CDR3 protein. Among about 500,000 distinct CDR3 sequences listed, roughly a sixth were seen once. The sample in question was PBMCs, obtained more than 4 days after the first yellow fever vaccination. The source of these receptors is a young man who received the YFV17D yellow fever vaccine. The CDR3 runs from the conserved cysteine through the conserved F or W. Fields, in order: CDR3 protein, CDR3 DNA, clone size, J gene, D gene, V gene. A D gene is named only where the DNA matches it firmly. The size field is filled for only some rows; it gives once, few, many or a size class.

CDR3: CASGNGGAETQYF
DNA: TGTGCGAGCGGGAACGGCGGGGCAGAGACCCAGTACTTC
size: many
J: TRBJ2-5
D: TRBD2
V: TRBV7-6

CDR3: CAATPGGGTEAFF
DNA: TGTGCCGCCACCCCAGGGGGAGGCACTGAAGCTTTCTTT
size: -
J: TRBJ1-1
D: TRBD1
V: TRBV6-6

CDR3: CASSTGQPPMGAFF
DNA: TGCGCCAGCAGCACGGGACAGCCCCCCATGGGAGCTTTCTTT
size: few
J: TRBJ1-1
D: TRBD1
V: TRBV5-1

CDR3: CSAYRGPPTDTQYF
DNA: TGCAGCGCTTACAGGGGCCCCCCCACAGATACGCAGTATTTT
size: few
J: TRBJ2-3
D: TRBD1
V: TRBV29-1

CDR3: CASSLGLGWSGNTIYF
DNA: TGCGCCAGCAGCTTGGGACTGGGGTGGTCCGGAAACACCATATATTTT
size: few
J: TRBJ1-3
D: -
V: TRBV5-1

CDR3: CASSLDLAASYNEQFF
DNA: TGTGCCAGCAGCCTGGATCTAGCGGCTTCCTACAATGAGCAGTTCTTC
size: few
J: TRBJ2-1
D: TRBD2
V: TRBV12-3/TRBV12-4

CDR3: CASSHDAGGYEQYF
DNA: TGCGCCAGCAGCCATGATGCAGGGGGATACGAGCAGTACTTC
size: -
J: TRBJ2-7
D: TRBD1
V: TRBV4-3

CDR3: CASSPIPGQGSTDTQYF
DNA: TGTGCCAGCAGCCCAATCCCGGGACAGGGTAGCACAGATACGCAGTATTTT
size: few
J: TRBJ2-3
D: TRBD1
V: TRBV7-9

CDR3: CASSLASGQTRTDTQYF
DNA: TGCGCCAGCAGCTTGGCGTCGGGACAGACCCGCACAGATACGCAGTATTTT
size: few
J: TRBJ2-3
D: TRBD1
V: TRBV5-1

CDR3: CASSSGLARNPETQYF
DNA: TGTGCCAGCAGCTCTGGACTAGCCCGTAACCCAGAGACCCAGTACTTC
size: -
J: TRBJ2-5
D: TRBD2
V: TRBV5-8

CDR3: CSGVRGAGYNEQFF
DNA: TGCAGCGGGGTGAGGGGGGCCGGCTACAATGAGCAGTTCTTC
size: -
J: TRBJ2-1
D: -
V: TRBV29-1

CDR3: CASSLRQGHEQYF
DNA: TGTGCCAGCAGTTTACGACAGGGACACGAGCAGTACTTC
size: -
J: TRBJ2-7
D: TRBD1
V: TRBV27

CDR3: CATRIGGGTDTQYF
DNA: TGTGCCACCCGTATCGGGGGGGGCACAGATACGCAGTATTTT
size: -
J: TRBJ2-3
D: TRBD2
V: TRBV6-1

CDR3: CASMSSSYNEQFF
DNA: TGCGCCAGCATGTCTAGCTCCTACAATGAGCAGTTCTTC
size: few
J: TRBJ2-1
D: -
V: TRBV5-1

CDR3: CASSYNPAAEQYF
DNA: TGTGCCAGCAGTTATAACCCTGCTGCCGAGCAGTACTTC
size: few
J: TRBJ2-7
D: -
V: TRBV6-5

CDR3: CASSSSGQTNQPQHF
DNA: TGTGCCAGCAGTTCATCAGGACAGACCAATCAGCCCCAGCATTTT
size: few
J: TRBJ1-5
D: -
V: TRBV27

CDR3: CASSPSTGLHEQFF
DNA: TGTGCCAGCTCACCCTCGACAGGGTTGCATGAGCAGTTCTTC
size: few
J: TRBJ2-1
D: TRBD1
V: TRBV18

CDR3: CASSLQTPSTDTQYF
DNA: TGCGCCAGCAGCCTCCAGACACCTAGCACAGATACGCAGTATTTT
size: many
J: TRBJ2-3
D: -
V: TRBV5-1

CDR3: CASSDNGGATDTQYF
DNA: TGTGCCAGCAGTGACAACGGGGGCGCCACAGATACGCAGTATTTT
size: -
J: TRBJ2-3
D: -
V: TRBV6-4

CDR3: CASSQYFSGNTEAFF
DNA: TGCGCCAGCAGCCAATACTTTTCAGGGAACACTGAAGCTTTCTTT
size: few
J: TRBJ1-1
D: -
V: TRBV4-1

CDR3: CASSHVMLAGAGELFF
DNA: TGTGCCAGCAGCCACGTAATGTTAGCGGGGGCCGGGGAGCTGTTTTTT
size: few
J: TRBJ2-2
D: TRBD2
V: TRBV7-6

CDR3: CASRGVGSEQYF
DNA: TGTGCCAGCAGGGGGGTTGGTAGCGAGCAGTACTTC
size: few
J: TRBJ2-7
D: -
V: TRBV27

CDR3: CATGRGAGPDIQYF
DNA: TGTGCCACCGGCCGTGGGGCGGGGCCGGACATTCAGTACTTC
size: many
J: TRBJ2-4
D: -
V: TRBV15

CDR3: CASSPIRKGSNQPQHF
DNA: TGTGCCAGCTCACCCATTAGAAAAGGTAGCAATCAGCCCCAGCATTTT
size: -
J: TRBJ1-5
D: -
V: TRBV18

CDR3: CASSEIAGEQYF
DNA: TGTGCCAGCAGTGAAATTGCAGGCGAGCAGTACTTC
size: -
J: TRBJ2-7
D: -
V: TRBV2

CDR3: CASSPQTSGGARSSETQYF
DNA: TGTGCCAGCAGCCCGCAGACTAGCGGGGGGGCTAGGTCTTCGGAGACCCAGTACTTC
size: -
J: TRBJ2-5
D: TRBD2
V: TRBV7-3

CDR3: CASSFGGGADTQYF
DNA: TGTGCCAGCAGCTTTGGGGGGGGAGCAGATACGCAGTATTTT
size: few
J: TRBJ2-3
D: TRBD2
V: TRBV7-3

CDR3: CAWSVGWSGANVLTF
DNA: TGTGCCTGGAGTGTAGGTTGGTCTGGGGCCAACGTCCTGACTTTC
size: few
J: TRBJ2-6
D: -
V: TRBV30

CDR3: CASSHNANTGELFF
DNA: TGTGCCAGCAGCCATAATGCGAACACCGGGGAGCTGTTTTTT
size: few
J: TRBJ2-2
D: -
V: TRBV28

CDR3: CASSIGTVNSPLHF
DNA: TGTGCCAGTAGTATTGGGACAGTAAACTCACCCCTCCACTTT
size: -
J: TRBJ1-6
D: TRBD1
V: TRBV19

CDR3: CASSQEWVRGEKLFF
DNA: TGCGCCAGCAGCCAAGAGTGGGTTAGAGGGGAAAAACTGTTTTTT
size: few
J: TRBJ1-4
D: -
V: TRBV4-1

CDR3: CASTTINTGELFF
DNA: TGTGCCAGCACCACCATAAACACCGGGGAGCTGTTTTTT
size: -
J: TRBJ2-2
D: -
V: TRBV12-3/TRBV12-4

CDR3: CASSPDEGRDEQFF
DNA: TGCGCCAGCAGCCCCGATGAGGGCCGGGATGAGCAGTTCTTC
size: many
J: TRBJ2-1
D: -
V: TRBV5-1

CDR3: CASSLAPGSSYNEQFF
DNA: TGCGCCAGCAGCTTGGCCCCGGGGAGCTCCTACAATGAGCAGTTCTTC
size: many
J: TRBJ2-1
D: -
V: TRBV5-1

CDR3: CASSDPQGKVVTEAFF
DNA: TGTGCCAGCAGCGACCCACAGGGGAAAGTGGTCACTGAAGCTTTCTTT
size: -
J: TRBJ1-1
D: TRBD1
V: TRBV9

CDR3: CASSKEGQGGHTGELFF
DNA: TGTGCCAGCAGCAAAGAGGGACAGGGGGGCCACACCGGGGAGCTGTTTTTT
size: few
J: TRBJ2-2
D: -
V: TRBV21-1

CDR3: CASRRGALEKLFF
DNA: TGTGCCAGCAGACGTGGGGCGCTCGAAAAACTGTTTTTT
size: few
J: TRBJ1-4
D: -
V: TRBV11-2

CDR3: CASTRDMNTGELFF
DNA: TGCGCCAGCACCAGGGACATGAACACCGGGGAGCTGTTTTTT
size: few
J: TRBJ2-2
D: -
V: TRBV5-1

CDR3: CSSKAGNTGELFF
DNA: TGTTCCAGTAAAGCGGGGAACACCGGGGAGCTGTTTTTT
size: -
J: TRBJ2-2
D: -
V: TRBV19

CDR3: CAISRGDQPQHF
DNA: TGTGCCATCAGTAGGGGGGATCAGCCCCAGCATTTT
size: few
J: TRBJ1-5
D: -
V: TRBV10-3

CDR3: CSVSDRVDVYEQYF
DNA: TGCAGCGTTTCGGACAGGGTCGACGTCTACGAGCAGTACTTC
size: few
J: TRBJ2-7
D: TRBD1
V: TRBV29-1

CDR3: CASSSVRIGETQYF
DNA: TGTGCCAGCAGCTCCGTCCGGATCGGGGAGACCCAGTACTTC
size: -
J: TRBJ2-5
D: -
V: TRBV7-2

CDR3: CSAVDLNTEAFF
DNA: TGCAGCGCCGTCGACCTGAACACTGAAGCTTTCTTT
size: few
J: TRBJ1-1
D: -
V: TRBV29-1

CDR3: CCGGGEPGADIQYF
DNA: TGCTGTGGCGGGGGGGAGCCGGGGGCAGACATTCAGTACTTC
size: -
J: TRBJ2-4
D: TRBD2
V: TRBV20-1

CDR3: CASSDLRSSYNSPLHF
DNA: TGTGCCAGCAGTGACTTGAGGAGCTCCTATAATTCACCCCTCCACTTT
size: few
J: TRBJ1-6
D: -
V: TRBV2

CDR3: CAISESGEPTDTQYF
DNA: TGTGCCATCAGTGAGTCGGGGGAACCCACAGATACGCAGTATTTT
size: few
J: TRBJ2-3
D: -
V: TRBV10-3

CDR3: CASSFLAGRYRETQYF
DNA: TGCGCCAGCAGCTTTCTAGCGGGGCGTTATCGGGAGACCCAGTACTTC
size: few
J: TRBJ2-5
D: TRBD2
V: TRBV5-1

CDR3: CASSTNPLETDTQYF
DNA: TGTGCCAGCAGCACCAACCCCCTCGAGACAGATACGCAGTATTTT
size: -
J: TRBJ2-3
D: -
V: TRBV6-1

CDR3: CASSPGAMGQLIYEQYF
DNA: TGTGCCAGCAGCCCTGGTGCCATGGGACAGCTCATCTACGAGCAGTACTTC
size: few
J: TRBJ2-7
D: TRBD1
V: TRBV7-2

CDR3: CASSTELSSYNEQFF
DNA: TGTGCCAGCAGCACAGAGCTTAGCTCCTACAATGAGCAGTTCTTC
size: -
J: TRBJ2-1
D: -
V: TRBV7-3